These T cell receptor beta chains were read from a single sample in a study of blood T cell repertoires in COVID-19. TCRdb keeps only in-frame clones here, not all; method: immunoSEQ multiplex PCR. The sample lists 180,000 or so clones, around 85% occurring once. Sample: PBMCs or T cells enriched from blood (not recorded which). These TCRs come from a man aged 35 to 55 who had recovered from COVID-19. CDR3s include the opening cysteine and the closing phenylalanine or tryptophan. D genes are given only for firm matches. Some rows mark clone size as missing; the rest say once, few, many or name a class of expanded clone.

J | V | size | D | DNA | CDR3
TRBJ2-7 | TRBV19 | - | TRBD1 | TGTGCCAGTAGTATTGGAGGACAGGTGCTCAACGAGCAGTACTTC | CASSIGGQVLNEQYF
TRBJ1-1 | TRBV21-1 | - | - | TGTGCCAGCAGCTACGGGGGGCGAGGCACTGAAGCTTTCTTT | CASSYGGRGTEAFF
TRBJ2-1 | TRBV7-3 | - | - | TGTGCCAGCAGCGGGGGGAATTACAATGAGCAGTTCTTC | CASSGGNYNEQFF
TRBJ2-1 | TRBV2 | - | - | TGTGCCAGCAGCGCAACTCCCGTCAATGAGCAGTTCTTC | CASSATPVNEQFF
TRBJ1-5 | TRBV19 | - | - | TGTGCCAGTAGTATAGGGGGAGGGCAGCCCCAGCATTTT | CASSIGGGQPQHF
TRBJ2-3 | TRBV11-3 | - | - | TGTGCCAGCAGCTTAGATTCTGGCACAGATACGCAGTATTTT | CASSLDSGTDTQYF
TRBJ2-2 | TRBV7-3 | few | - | TGTGCCAGCAGTCCCTATCCCACTGGGGAGCTGTTTTTT | CASSPYPTGELFF
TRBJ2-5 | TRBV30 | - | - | TGTGCCTGGAGTGGGGGCCCGGTCAGGGAGACCCAGTACTTC | CAWSGGPVRETQYF
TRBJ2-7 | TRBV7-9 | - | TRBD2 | TGTGCCAGCAGCCTCGGGGCGGGGGAGGTCTACGAGCAGTACTTC | CASSLGAGEVYEQYF
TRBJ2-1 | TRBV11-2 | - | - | TGTGCCAGCAGCTTAAGCAGGGTAGGCAATGAGCAGTTCTTC | CASSLSRVGNEQFF